The 7 T cell receptor beta chains listed next were all sequenced from one sample in a study of radiotherapy plus CTLA-4 blockade in lung cancer. Sequencing used immunoSEQ multiplex PCR; TCRdb keeps in-frame clones, though not all of them. Here the sample spans about 100,000 clones, approximately 83% being singletons. The material sequenced was peripheral blood, taken from a patient treated with radiotherapy plus ipilimumab. The receptor source for this set is a human donor with non-small cell lung cancer who had stable disease on radiotherapy plus ipilimumab.

The chain couples TRBV27 to TRBJ1-1, with TRBD1 as a possible D gene (5 bases). This CDR3 is 15 amino acids long. The V end was cut by 10 bases, the J end by 6 bases, with 24 bases between. Germline V lookup: CDR1 MNHEY, CDR2 SMNVEV (reference sequence). CDR3 region: CATSPGAFLIPEAFF. For the CDR3, the DNA is TGTGCCACCTCTCCCGGGGCCTTTCTTATCCCTGAAGCTTTCTTT.

The chain couples TRBV18 to TRBJ1-4; 7 nucleotides align to TRBD1. V lost 6 bases to trimming and J lost 4 bases; unmatched junction nucleotides: 5. The germline V gene encodes CDR1 KGHSH and CDR2 LQKENI. This CDR3 region has 14 residues. The CDR3 DNA reads TGTGCCAGCTCGCCGGGACAGCGTAATGAAAAACTGTTTTTT. Protein: CASSPGQRNEKLFF.

This chain joins TRBV28 and TRBJ2-1; 9 bases agree with TRBD2. V was clipped by 5 bases and J by 5 bases; unmatched bases: 7. The CDR3 length is 15 residues. The germline V gene has CDR1 MDHEN and CDR2 SYDVKM. The CDR3 DNA follows: TGTGCCAGCAGTCTACTTAGCGGGGGAAACAATGAGCAGTTCTTC. Translation gives CASSLLSGGNNEQFF.

The chain combines TRBV7-9 with TRBJ1-1; D is unresolved. V was cut by 1 base and J by 3 bases, with 9 bases left in between. This CDR3 has 14 amino acids. Germline assignment: CDR1 SEHNR and CDR2 FQNEAQ (reference sequence). The CDR3 loop is CASSLVRADTEAFF. CDR3 nucleotide sequence: TGTGCCAGCAGCTTAGTAAGGGCAGACACTGAAGCTTTCTTT.

Remarks on this clone: At one boundary the junction diverges from the germline segment, which might be a read error. The V and J genes are TRBV7-9 and TRBJ2-7, with TRBD1 matching over 7 bases. The CDR3 covers 12 residues. Germline lookup yields CDR1 SEHNR and CDR2 FQNEAQ (reference sequence). For the CDR3, the DNA is TGTGCCAGCAGCTCTACGGGACAGCTTACTGTCTTC. Translation gives CASSSTGQLTVF.

V gene TRBV7-9 combines with J gene TRBJ2-3, with D tentatively TRBD2 (6 bases). CDR3 size: 17 residues. V lost 1 base and J lost 0, with 14 bases in between. CDR1 and CDR2 (germline): SEHNR, FQNEAQ (reference sequence). The DNA of the CDR3 is TGTGCCAGCAGCTTAGAAGTTTCAGGGACTAGCACAGATACGCAGTATTTT. This translates into CASSLEVSGTSTDTQYF.

This chain links TRBV5-5 with TRBJ1-5, with 10 nucleotides matching TRBD1. CDR1 is SGHKS and CDR2 is YYEKEE in the germline V gene (reference sequence). Germline trimming cut 4 bases from V and 3 bases from J; bases unmatched to any gene: 4. The CDR3 contains 15 residues. CDR3 nucleotides: TGTGCCAGCAGCAGGGGACAGGGGAACAATCAGCCCCAGCATTTT. It is translated as CASSRGQGNNQPQHF.